The present T cell receptor beta chain was sequenced within a study of T cell responses to AZD1222 COVID-19 vaccine. Regarding the study as a whole: Spike-spanning, vaccine-associated CD4 TCRs were dominant at 160-218 and 743-854.

Trimming left V 6 bases short and J 6 bases short, with 11 bases between. Germline loops: CDR1 LNHDA, CDR2 SQIVND (reference sequence). The CDR3 has 13 amino acids. Details on this clone: The antigen is not known.

Clones were read by immunoSEQ multiplex PCR, and TCRdb kept only the in-frame ones, dropping some. The sample lists around 90,000 clones, 80% to 90% occurring once. The chain recombines TRBV19 with TRBJ2-2, with D perhaps TRBD2 (6 bases). The source of this sequence is an adult in good health. The sample was peripheral blood, taken on day 0 of AZD1222 vaccination. This CDR3 is CASSLRGAGELFF. CDR3 bases: TGTGCCAGTAGCCTGCGGGGCGCCGGGGAGCTGTTTTTT.